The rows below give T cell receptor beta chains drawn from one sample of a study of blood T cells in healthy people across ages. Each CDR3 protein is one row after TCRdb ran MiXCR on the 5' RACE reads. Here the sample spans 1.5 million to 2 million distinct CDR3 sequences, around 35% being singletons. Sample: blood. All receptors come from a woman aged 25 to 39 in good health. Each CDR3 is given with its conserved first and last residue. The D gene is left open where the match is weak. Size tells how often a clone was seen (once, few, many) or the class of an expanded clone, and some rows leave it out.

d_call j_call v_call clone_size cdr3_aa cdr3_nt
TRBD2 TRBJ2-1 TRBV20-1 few CSAMGYTSGAYNEQFF TGCAGTGCTATGGGGTACACTAGCGGGGCTTACAATGAGCAGTTCTTC
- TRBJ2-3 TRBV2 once CASSEGRLSSTDTQYF TGTGCCAGCAGTGAAGGCCGCCTATCGAGCACAGATACGCAGTATTTT
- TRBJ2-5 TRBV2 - CASSKVGKGETQYF TGTGCCAGCAGTAAAGTGGGAAAGGGAGAGACCCAGTACTTC
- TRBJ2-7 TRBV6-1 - CASSDYRAGEQYF TGTGCCAGCAGTGATTACAGGGCCGGCGAGCAGTACTTC
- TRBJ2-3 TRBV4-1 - CASSQEDWAITDTQYF TGCGCCAGCAGCCAAGAGGACTGGGCGATCACAGATACGCAGTATTTT
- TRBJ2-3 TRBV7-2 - CASSLGYSLATDTQYF TGTGCCAGCAGCTTAGGTTACTCCCTGGCCACAGATACGCAGTATTTT
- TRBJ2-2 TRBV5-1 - CASSPGAITGELFF TGCGCCAGCAGCCCCGGGGCGATCACCGGGGAGCTGTTTTTT
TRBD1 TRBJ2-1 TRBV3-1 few CASSQDVSGTGYYNEQFF TGTGCCAGCAGCCAAGATGTTTCCGGGACAGGATATTACAATGAGCAGTTCTTC
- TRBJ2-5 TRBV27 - CASSLVRYPLPGETQYF TGTGCCAGCAGTTTGGTGAGGTACCCGCTCCCGGGAGAGACCCAGTACTTC
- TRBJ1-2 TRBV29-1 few CSVEDRGGTNYGYTF TGCAGCGTTGAAGATCGCGGGGGAACTAACTATGGCTACACCTTC
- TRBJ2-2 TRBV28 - CASSLPGVSGELFF TGTGCCAGCAGTTTACCGGGAGTTTCCGGGGAGCTGTTTTTT
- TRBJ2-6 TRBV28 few CAGLRAGANVLTF TGTGCCGGTCTGAGGGCTGGGGCCAACGTCCTGACTTTC
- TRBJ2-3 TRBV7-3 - CASSASGPDTQYF TGTGCCAGCAGCGCATCGGGGCCAGATACGCAGTATTTT
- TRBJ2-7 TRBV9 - CASSPLGLTYEQYF TGTGCCAGCAGTCCGCTAGGGCTAACCTACGAGCAGTACTTC
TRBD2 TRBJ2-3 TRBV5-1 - CASSGSGSGDTQYF TGCGCCAGCTCAGGGAGCGGGAGTGGGGATACGCAGTATTTT
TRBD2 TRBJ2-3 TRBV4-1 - CASSQRGGTKEGTQYF TGCGCCAGCAGCCAGCGGGGGGGGACAAAAGAAGGTACGCAGTATTTT
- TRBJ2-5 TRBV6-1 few CASSRGRVETQYF TGTGCCAGCAGTAGGGGCCGGGTAGAGACCCAGTACTTC
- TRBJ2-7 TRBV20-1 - CSARDHLSPYNEQYF TGTAGTGCTAGAGATCACCTGAGCCCCTACAATGAGCAGTACTTC